Listed here are 23 T cell receptor beta chains from one sample, sequenced in a study of cytomegalovirus exposure and HLA in healthy donors. The method was immunoSEQ multiplex PCR; TCRdb's version includes in-frame clones alone and lacks a portion of them. The sample has some 120,000 clones, around nine tenths seen once. The sample was PBMCs. These receptors were obtained from a woman in her late teens or twenties in good health and CMV-seronegative.

The chain recombines TRBV28 with TRBJ2-1; 12 bases align to TRBD2. The CDR3 covers 15 residues. With V trimmed by 6 bases and J by 4 bases, 4 bases remained unmatched. Germline CDR1 is MDHEN and CDR2 is SYDVKM. CDR3 loop: CASRKGLAGYNEQFF. CDR3 sequence (DNA): TGTGCCAGCAGAAAGGGACTAGCGGGTTACAATGAGCAGTTCTTC.

This clone was detected only once. This chain joins TRBV30 and TRBJ2-2, with D possibly being TRBD1 (5 bases). CDR3 length equals 14 residues. The V end lost 1 base, the J end lost 2 bases, and 8 bases lay between the germline ends. Germline values: CDR1 GTSNPN, CDR2 SVGIG (reference sequence). CDR3 in amino acids: CAWSETANTGELFF. Here the CDR3 DNA reads TGTGCCTGGAGTGAGACAGCTAACACCGGGGAGCTGTTTTTT.

The chain couples TRBV20-1 to TRBJ2-1; no reliable D call. Trimming shortened V by 5 bases and J by 6 bases, and 8 bases separated the two germline ends. Germline loops: CDR1 DFQATT, CDR2 SNEGSKA (reference sequence). This CDR3 region has 11 residues. The CDR3 DNA reads as TGCAGTGCTCCTAGGCGCAATGAGCAGTTCTTC. This codes for CSAPRRNEQFF.

V gene TRBV30 combines with J gene TRBJ2-7; 8 bases map to TRBD2. The germline gives CDR1 GTSNPN, CDR2 SVGIG (reference sequence). V dropped 5 bases and J dropped 4; count of bases not matched to a gene: 13. The CDR3 extends over 15 amino acids. The CDR3 nucleotides read TGTGCCTGGGACCTGGGACTAGGAAGTTGGTACGAGCAGTACTTC. It is translated as CAWDLGLGSWYEQYF.

This chain connects TRBV9 to TRBJ1-1, with a weak D call TRBD1 (5 bases). There are 14 residues in the CDR3. V was clipped by 3 bases and J by 5 bases, with 14 bases between them. Per the germline V gene, CDR1 is SGDLS and CDR2 is YYNGEE. CDR3 sequence: CASSEGLRQTEAFF. DNA for the CDR3: TGTGCCAGCAGCGAGGGACTCCGGCAGACTGAAGCTTTCTTT.

The V call is TRBV9, the J call TRBJ2-1; the match to TRBD2 covers 10 bases. Germline V gene sequence: CDR1 SGDLS, CDR2 YYNGEE. The V segment lost 3 bases and the J segment 2 bases; nucleotides outside the gene matches: 5. The CDR3 has 16 residues. CDR3 region: CASSDSGTSAYNEQFF. The CDR3 DNA reads as TGTGCCAGCAGCGACTCCGGGACTAGCGCCTACAATGAGCAGTTCTTC.

The chain couples TRBV5-1 to TRBJ2-1; 12 bases match TRBD2. Germline V gives CDR1 SGHRS, CDR2 YFSETQ. The CDR3 is 16 amino acids. Unmatched junction bases numbered 4, after V lost 3 bases and J lost 3 bases. The CDR3 DNA reads as TGCGCCAGCAGCTCCACGGGACTAGCGGGCTACAATGAGCAGTTCTTC. Translation: CASSSTGLAGYNEQFF. The full variable domain, in which reference TRBV5-1 and TRBJ2-1 provide the parts outside the CDR3, is KAGVTQTPRYLIKTRGQQVTLSCSPISGHRSVSWYQQTPGQGLQFLFEYFSETQRNKGNFPGRFSGRQFSNSRSEMNVSTLELGDSALYLCASSSTGLAGYNEQFFGPGTRLTVL.

The CDR3 coding sequence is TGTGCCAGCAGCGTAAATCCCGGGACAGGGGGCCAGACCTACGAGCAGTACTTC. It encodes CASSVNPGTGGQTYEQYF. This sequence joins TRBV9 and TRBJ2-7; 12 bases align to TRBD1. V shed 1 base and J 2 bases; nucleotides not matched to a gene: 10. The CDR3 covers 18 residues. Germline V lookup: CDR1 SGDLS, CDR2 YYNGEE.

The V call is TRBV9, the J call TRBJ2-7, with TRBD1 as a possible D gene (5 bases). CDR3 length: 15 amino acids. Trimming removed 0 bases at V and 0 bases at J, with 10 bases between. In germline, CDR1 is SGDLS, CDR2 YYNGEE. The CDR3 reads CASSVDAGNSYEQYF. CDR3 coding DNA: TGTGCCAGCAGCGTAGATGCAGGGAACTCCTACGAGCAGTACTTC.

The V gene is TRBV6-1, the J gene TRBJ2-5, with 9 bases matching TRBD1. CDR3 length equals 14 residues. The V gene end was trimmed by 6 bases and the J gene end by 5 bases; junction bases not matched to a gene: 7. CDR1 is MNHNS, CDR2 SASEGT, per germline. CDR3 DNA sequence: TGTGCCAGCAGCCCCGGACAGGGGCGGGAGACCCAGTACTTC. Encoded protein: CASSPGQGRETQYF.

This chain connects TRBV2 to TRBJ1-5; D uncertain. V lost 4 bases and J 1 base, leaving 14 bases between the germline ends. Germline V gives CDR1 SNHLY, CDR2 FYNNEI. This CDR3 comprises 16 residues. The CDR3 coding sequence is TGTGCCAGCAGTGGTGCGGGCTTTTGGAGCAATCAGCCCCAGCATTTT. Amino acids: CASSGAGFWSNQPQHF.

This chain links TRBV5-6 with TRBJ1-2; D gene ambiguous. Trimming removed 4 bases from V and 3 bases from J, with 10 bases in between. This CDR3 region has 13 residues. Germline V gives CDR1 SGHDT, CDR2 YYEEEE. The CDR3: CASSPGFDYGYTF. Written as DNA, the CDR3 is TGTGCCAGCAGCCCCGGGTTTGACTATGGCTACACCTTC.

This rearrangement joins TRBV2 to TRBJ2-1, with D perhaps matching TRBD2 (6 bases). Per germline, CDR1 SNHLY and CDR2 FYNNEI. The CDR3 is made up of 15 amino acids. V was clipped by 1 base and J by 7 bases, with 14 bases between them. The CDR3 DNA sequence: TGTGCCAGCAGTGAAGAGCGAGGAGGGTGGAATGAGCAGTTCTTC. Translation gives CASSEERGGWNEQFF.

In this sample, this clone turned up once. The gene calls are TRBV27 and TRBJ1-2; no reliable D call. This CDR3 contains 13 residues. The V end was cut by 5 bases, the J end by 2 bases, with 9 bases between. CDR1 is MNHEY, CDR2 SMNVEV, per germline (reference sequence). CDR3 protein: CASSPPGNYGYTF. CDR3 in DNA: TGTGCCAGCAGTCCCCCCGGGAACTATGGCTACACCTTC.

V and J are TRBV18 and TRBJ2-3; maybe TRBD1 (6 bases). CDR1 is KGHSH and CDR2 is LQKENI in the germline V gene. V was pared by 4 bases and J by 0 bases, with 11 bases between. This CDR3 is 15 amino acids long. CDR3 in amino acids: CASSLSTGSTDTQYF. In nucleotides, the CDR3 is TGTGCCAGCTCACTGTCGACAGGAAGCACAGATACGCAGTATTTT.

The chain is built from TRBV18 and TRBJ2-5; TRBD2 agrees at 7 bases. The ends lost 3 bases at V and 3 bases at J; junction bases unmatched: 7. Germline values: CDR1 KGHSH, CDR2 LQKENI. CDR3 size: 15 residues. The CDR3 reads CASSPQGGSKETQYF. Here the CDR3 DNA reads TGTGCCAGCTCACCCCAGGGCGGGAGTAAAGAGACCCAGTACTTC.

The chain uses TRBV29-1 and TRBJ1-5; tentatively, D is TRBD1 (6 bases). V lost 4 bases, J lost 3 bases, and 10 bases lay in between. Germline-derived CDR1 and CDR2 are SQVTM and ANQGSEA. CDR3 length equals 13 residues. This chain's CDR3 is CSVGRGANQPQHF. CDR3 bases: TGCAGCGTTGGTCGGGGGGCCAATCAGCCCCAGCATTTT.

This chain connects TRBV9 to TRBJ2-5; TRBD1 might be the D (6 bases). CDR3 size: 14 residues. In germline, CDR1 is SGDLS, CDR2 YYNGEE. V was pared by 0 bases and J by 5 bases, with 11 bases between. The CDR3 sequence: CASSVAGELETQYF. CDR3 coding DNA: TGTGCCAGCAGCGTAGCAGGGGAATTGGAGACCCAGTACTTC.

The rearrangement uses TRBV2 and TRBJ1-5; no definite D call. CDR1 and CDR2 from the germline V gene are SNHLY and FYNNEI. The CDR3 loop spans 16 amino acids. V was pared by 1 base and J by 7 bases, with 17 bases between. In DNA form, the CDR3 reads TGTGCCAGCAGTGAAGGAGGGCCCATAGGAATCCAGCCCCAGCATTTT. It translates to CASSEGGPIGIQPQHF. The full variable domain, rest sourced from reference TRBV2 and TRBJ1-5, is EPEVTQTPSHQVTQMGQEVILRCVPISNHLYFYWYRQILGQKVEFLVSFYNNEISEKSEIFDDQFSVERPDGSNFTLKIRSTKLEDSAMYFCASSEGGPIGIQPQHFGDGTRLSIL.

In this sample, this clone turned up once. The chain is built from TRBV7-8 and TRBJ2-7; 8 positions match TRBD2. Germline loops: CDR1 SGHVS, CDR2 FQNEAQ. The CDR3 extends over 15 amino acids. J was trimmed by 2 bases and V by 2 bases; bases with no gene match: 5. For the CDR3, the DNA is TGTGCCAGCAGCTTACGGGAGGGATTCACCTACGAGCAGTACTTC. Its protein is CASSLREGFTYEQYF.

The chain links TRBV11-3 to TRBJ1-4, with 11 bases fitting TRBD1. CDR3 length equals 16 residues. J was trimmed by 6 bases and V by 2 bases; bases with no gene match: 5. Germline V CDR1 and CDR2: SGHNT, YENEEA. The CDR3 sequence is CASSLRTGGADEKLFF. The CDR3 DNA sequence: TGTGCCAGCAGCTTAAGGACAGGGGGCGCGGATGAAAAACTGTTTTTT.

The V call is TRBV5-1, the J call TRBJ1-6; the match to TRBD1 covers 9 bases. Trimming cost V 4 bases and J 7 bases; bases outside gene matches: 9. This CDR3 region has 16 residues. Germline V gene sequence: CDR1 SGHRS, CDR2 YFSETQ. CDR3 bases: TGCGCCAGCAGCCAAGAACAGGGGGCGAGCAATTCACCCCTCCACTTT. This gives the protein CASSQEQGASNSPLHF.

As for this clone: Other nucleotide sequences from this sample produce the same CDR3. The V gene is TRBV27, the J gene TRBJ2-3, with D unresolved. CDR1 and CDR2 from the germline V gene are MNHEY and SMNVEV (reference sequence). The CDR3 runs 12 residues. Trimming stripped 6 bases from V and 0 bases from J, with 4 bases between. The CDR3 sequence is CASSPSTDTQYF. In DNA, the CDR3 is TGTGCCAGCAGCCCGAGCACAGATACGCAGTATTTT.